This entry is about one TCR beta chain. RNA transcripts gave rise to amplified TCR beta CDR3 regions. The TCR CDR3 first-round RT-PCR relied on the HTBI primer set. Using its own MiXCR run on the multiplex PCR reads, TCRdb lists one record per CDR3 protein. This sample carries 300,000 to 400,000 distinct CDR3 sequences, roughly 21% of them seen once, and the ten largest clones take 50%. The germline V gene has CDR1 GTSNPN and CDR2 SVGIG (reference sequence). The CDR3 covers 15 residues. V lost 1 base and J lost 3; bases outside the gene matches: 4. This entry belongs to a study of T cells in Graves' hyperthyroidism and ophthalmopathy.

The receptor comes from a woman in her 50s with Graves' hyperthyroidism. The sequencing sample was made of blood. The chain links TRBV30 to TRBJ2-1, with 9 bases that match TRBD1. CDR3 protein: CAWSGPGQGYNEQFF. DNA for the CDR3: TGTGCCTGGAGTGGCCCGGGACAGGGCTACAATGAGCAGTTCTTC.